These 14 T cell receptor beta chains came from one sample sequenced in a study of cytomegalovirus exposure and HLA in healthy donors. The PCR made use of 60 Vbeta and 13 Jbeta primers. The method was immunoSEQ multiplex PCR; TCRdb's version includes in-frame clones alone and lacks a portion of them. Of roughly 100,000 clones in the sample, 75% were seen once. The sample consisted of PBMCs. Receptors originate from a man in his forties or fifties in good health and CMV-seronegative.

The chain couples TRBV6-1 to TRBJ1-1; 7 positions match TRBD1. V lost 7 bases and J lost 1; bases outside the gene matches: 6. Per germline, CDR1 MNHNS and CDR2 SASEGT. The CDR3 runs to 14 residues. The CDR3 DNA sequence: TGTGCCAGCATGGCGGACAGGCCGAACACTGAAGCTTTCTTT. Translated: CASMADRPNTEAFF.

The CDR3 sequence is CASSLAVIQGGNTEAFF. CDR3 DNA sequence: TGTGCCAGCAGCTTGGCGGTGATTCAGGGAGGGAACACTGAAGCTTTCTTT. This chain uses TRBV5-4 with TRBJ1-1; the D gene is possibly TRBD1 (5 bases). Trimming took 0 bases from V and 1 from J, leaving 16 bases between them. The germline V gene encodes CDR1 SGHNT and CDR2 YYREEE (reference sequence). This CDR3 is built from 17 residues.

A note on this clone: The junction and the germline gene differ at one end; a read error may be behind it. The V and J genes are TRBV7-9 and TRBJ2-3; D is ambiguous. The CDR3 is 11 residues long. Germline values: CDR1 SEHNR, CDR2 FQNEAQ (reference sequence). CDR3 bases: TGTTCCAGCAGTCTCACAGATACGCAGTATTTT. It yields the protein CSSSLTDTQYF.

CDR3 loop: CSASIPGEQYF. DNA of the CDR3: TGCAGTGCTAGCATCCCAGGCGAGCAGTACTTC. The rearrangement links TRBV20-1 to TRBJ2-7; D gene uncertain. This CDR3 is 11 amino acids long. Germline assignment: CDR1 DFQATT and CDR2 SNEGSKA (reference sequence). V lost 3 bases and J 6 bases, leaving 9 bases between the germline ends.

The chain uses TRBV27 and TRBJ2-3; 7 bases are a match to TRBD1. Per germline, CDR1 MNHEY and CDR2 SMNVEV (reference sequence). The CDR3 runs to 16 residues. V dropped 5 bases and J dropped 4; count of bases not matched to a gene: 12. The CDR3 bases are TGTGCCAGCAGTGGACGGACAGGTGTCTTATCAGATACGCAGTATTTT. Protein product: CASSGRTGVLSDTQYF.

The gene calls are TRBV29-1 and TRBJ1-1; maybe TRBD1 (5 bases). Per germline, CDR1 SQVTM and CDR2 ANQGSEA. This CDR3 is 13 amino acids long. Trimming took off 6 bases at V and 0 bases at J, with 11 bases between the two ends. CDR3 in amino acids: CSVARVMNTEAFF. CDR3 nucleotides: TGCAGCGTCGCCAGGGTCATGAACACTGAAGCTTTCTTT.

CDR3 sequence: CASGTGGQPQHF. The DNA for the CDR3 is TGTGCCAGCGGAACAGGGGGTCAGCCCCAGCATTTT. The chain recombines TRBV27 with TRBJ1-5; 8 bases agree with TRBD1. After removal of 8 bases from V and 6 bases from J, the junction contained 3 bases not matched to a gene. The CDR3 consists of 12 residues. The V gene's germline CDR1 is MNHEY and CDR2 SMNVEV (reference sequence).

The J gene is TRBJ1-6, the V gene TRBV6-1, with TRBD1 as a possible D gene (5 bases). The germline V gene has CDR1 MNHNS and CDR2 SASEGT. V was shortened by 7 bases and J by 0 bases, with 10 bases between the two germline ends. The CDR3 loop spans 15 amino acids. CDR3 nucleotide sequence: TGTGCCAGCATGGAGGGGAGCTCCTATAATTCACCCCTCCACTTT. As protein: CASMEGSSYNSPLHF.

The rearrangement uses TRBV6-6 and TRBJ2-1; unclear D gene. Trimming took off 0 bases at V and 5 bases at J, with 8 bases between the two ends. This CDR3 has 14 amino acids. The germline V gene encodes CDR1 MNHNY and CDR2 SVGAGI (reference sequence). The CDR3 is CASSYSIRNNEQFF. The CDR3 coding sequence is TGTGCCAGCAGTTACTCGATCAGGAACAATGAGCAGTTCTTC.

V usage is TRBV5-1 and J usage is TRBJ2-2, with D maybe TRBD1 (6 bases). Looked up from germline, CDR1 is SGHRS and CDR2 is YFSETQ. The CDR3 is 15 amino acids. With 4 bases removed from V and 6 bases from J, the gap between germline ends came to 16 bases. The CDR3 nucleotides read TGCGCCAGCAGCATACGGACAGTTCAAGCCGGGGAGCTGTTTTTT. It translates to CASSIRTVQAGELFF.

This clone was detected only once. The chain combines TRBV10-3 with TRBJ1-6; possibly TRBD1 for D (5 bases). Germline CDR1 ENHRY, CDR2 SYGVKD. CDR3 length equals 15 residues. V was trimmed by 0 bases and J by 13 bases, leaving 16 bases between them. The CDR3 sequence is CAISESTGRASPLHF. The CDR3 nucleotides are TGTGCCATCAGTGAGTCGACGGGCAGGGCTTCGCCCCTCCACTTT.

The chain couples TRBV6-1 to TRBJ1-2; D may be TRBD1 (5 bases). Germline lookup yields CDR1 MNHNS and CDR2 SASEGT. The V end lost 1 base, the J end lost 8 bases, and 20 bases lay between the germline ends. There are 16 residues in the CDR3. The CDR3 here is CASSEGLSGGQGGYTF. The CDR3 DNA reads TGTGCCAGCAGTGAAGGTCTTTCGGGTGGGCAGGGCGGCTACACCTTC.

The chain carries TRBV19 and TRBJ1-1, with D possibly TRBD1 on 5 matching bases. Deletions cut 6 bases from V and 1 base from J, with 9 bases between. The CDR3 runs 13 residues. Germline CDR1 and CDR2: LNHDA and SQIVND (reference sequence). In nucleotides, the CDR3 is TGTGCCAGTAGGGACACGAGGAACACTGAAGCTTTCTTT. Its protein product is CASRDTRNTEAFF.

The CDR3 DNA is TGTGCCAGCAGCCATCAGCAGCGGGGGGGGTACAATGAGCAGTTCTTC. Translated, it gives CASSHQQRGGYNEQFF. The chain combines TRBV11-2 with TRBJ2-1, with 10 bases identical to TRBD2. Unmatched junction bases numbered 8, after V lost 5 bases and J lost 4 bases. Germline CDR1 reads SGHAT; CDR2 reads FQNNGV. CDR3 length: 16 amino acids.